The rows below give T cell receptor beta chains drawn from one sample of a study of cytomegalovirus exposure and HLA in healthy donors. TCRdb's copy holds only in-frame clones and misses some; the assay was immunoSEQ multiplex PCR. The repertoire includes about 140,000 clones, around 86% of them detected once, and about 1.3% sits in the top ten. The sequenced material came from PBMCs. These receptors came from a female donor in good health and CMV-seronegative. Both conserved end residues are part of each CDR3. Each record gives: V gene, clone size, J gene, D gene, CDR3 protein, CDR3 DNA. D genes are given only for firm matches. A row's size may be missing; if present it is once, few, many or a size class.

>TRBV6-5|NA|TRBJ2-7|TRBD1
CASSSLWTGVYEQYF
TGTGCCAGCAGCTCTTTGTGGACAGGGGTCTACGAGCAGTACTTC
>TRBV4-1|NA|TRBJ1-1|NA
CASSLAPTANTEAFF
TGCGCCAGCAGCCTAGCACCGACAGCGAACACTGAAGCTTTCTTT
>TRBV19|NA|TRBJ2-7|TRBD1
CASSPRTGEGWYEQYF
TGTGCCAGTAGTCCTCGGACAGGGGAGGGTTGGTACGAGCAGTACTTC
>TRBV7-9|NA|TRBJ2-2|NA
CASTPPGELFF
TGTGCCAGCACCCCCCCTGGGGAGCTGTTTTTT
>TRBV6-1|NA|TRBJ2-3|TRBD2
CASSEALIAGPPDTQYF
TGTGCCAGCAGTGAAGCGCTTATAGCGGGACCCCCCGATACGCAGTATTTT
>TRBV14|few|TRBJ1-4|NA
CASSTAEGEANEKLFF
TGTGCCAGCAGCACTGCGGAGGGAGAGGCTAATGAAAAACTGTTTTTT
>TRBV7-9|NA|TRBJ2-3|TRBD2
CASSLSAGETDTQYF
TGTGCCAGCAGCTTATCAGCGGGAGAAACAGATACGCAGTATTTT
>TRBV5-1|few|TRBJ2-3|NA
CASPGSTDTQYF
TGCGCCAGCCCGGGAAGTACAGATACGCAGTATTTT
>TRBV13|NA|TRBJ2-7|NA
CASSFQLAVYEQYF
TGTGCCAGCAGCTTCCAGTTAGCGGTCTACGAGCAGTACTTC
>TRBV18|NA|TRBJ2-5|NA
CASSQLETQYF
TGTGCCAGCTCACAACTGGAGACCCAGTACTTC
>TRBV28|NA|TRBJ2-1|TRBD2
CASSPWTSGDNEQFF
TGTGCCAGCAGTCCATGGACTAGCGGGGACAATGAGCAGTTCTTC
>TRBV28|once|TRBJ1-5|NA
CASSPDSSFSNQPQHF
TGTGCCAGCAGCCCCGACAGTTCCTTCAGCAATCAGCCCCAGCATTTT
>TRBV5-6|NA|TRBJ2-2|TRBD1
CASSVRGPRGTGELFF
TGTGCCAGCAGCGTCAGGGGGCCCCGGGGCACCGGGGAGCTGTTTTTT
>TRBV5-8|NA|TRBJ2-3|TRBD2
CASSLGLAGFTDTQYF
TGTGCCAGCAGCTTGGGACTAGCGGGATTCACAGATACGCAGTATTTT
>TRBV15|NA|TRBJ1-2|NA
CATSRGSGGYTF
TGTGCCACCAGCAGAGGCTCGGGGGGCTACACCTTC
>TRBV7-9|few|TRBJ2-7|NA
CASSPKGGSIGAYEQYF
TGTGCCAGCAGCCCGAAGGGGGGGAGTATTGGAGCCTACGAGCAGTACTTC
>TRBV30|NA|TRBJ2-3|NA
CAWSGDSKNTDTQYF
TGTGCCTGGAGTGGCGACTCGAAAAACACAGATACGCAGTATTTT
>TRBV6-5|NA|TRBJ1-5|TRBD1
CASRYRGHSNQPQHF
TGTGCCAGCAGGTACAGGGGGCATAGCAATCAGCCCCAGCATTTT
>TRBV30|once|TRBJ2-7|NA
CAWSPLGGPGEQYF
TGTGCCTGGAGTCCCCTCGGAGGGCCAGGTGAGCAGTACTTC
>TRBV18|few|TRBJ2-7|TRBD1
CASSLETGSYEQYF
TGTGCCAGCTCACTAGAGACAGGGTCCTACGAGCAGTACTTC
>TRBV4-1|few|TRBJ1-5|TRBD1
CASSQEVTGDRPQHF
TGCGCCAGCAGCCAAGAAGTGACAGGGGACCGGCCCCAGCATTTT
>TRBV6-5|once|TRBJ1-5|NA
CASSAEGDNQPQHF
TGTGCCAGCAGTGCCGAGGGGGACAATCAGCCCCAGCATTTT
>TRBV30|NA|TRBJ2-7|TRBD1
CAWDRVMSRVYEQYF
TGTGCCTGGGACAGGGTGATGTCTCGGGTCTACGAGCAGTACTTC
>TRBV5-1|NA|TRBJ2-3|NA
CASSLGHLPTSTDTQYF
TGCGCCAGCAGCTTGGGACACCTCCCCACTAGCACAGATACGCAGTATTTT
>TRBV10-3|NA|TRBJ2-5|NA
CAIRPEATQETQYF
TGTGCCATCAGGCCCGAGGCCACCCAAGAGACCCAGTACTTC
>TRBV7-9|NA|TRBJ2-7|NA
CASSSGLYEQYF
TGTGCCAGCAGTTCAGGCCTCTACGAGCAGTACTTC
>TRBV2|NA|TRBJ2-1|TRBD2
CASSEARLAVARGQFF
TGTGCCAGCAGTGAAGCGCGACTAGCGGTCGCCCGGGGGCAGTTCTTC
>TRBV10-1|few|TRBJ1-1|NA
CASSEAAGMNTEAFF
TGCGCCAGCAGTGAGGCGGCGGGGATGAACACTGAAGCTTTCTTT
>TRBV29-1|NA|TRBJ2-7|NA
CSVPAGGSHYEQYF
TGCAGCGTTCCCGCAGGTGGGTCCCACTACGAGCAGTACTTC
>TRBV6-5|NA|TRBJ2-7|NA
CASSSWTRSYEQYF
TGTGCCAGCAGTTCCTGGACACGGTCCTACGAGCAGTACTTC
>TRBV15|NA|TRBJ1-4|NA
CATSRDPLTNEKLFF
TGTGCCACCAGCAGAGATCCGTTGACTAATGAAAAACTGTTTTTT
>TRBV6-1|NA|TRBJ2-7|NA
CASSTGILSYEQYF
TGTGCCAGCAGTACAGGAATTTTAAGCTACGAGCAGTACTTC
>TRBV14|once|TRBJ1-1|NA
CASSQDYLTFNTEAFF
TGTGCCAGCAGCCAAGACTACCTTACCTTTAACACTGAAGCTTTCTTT
>TRBV25-1|few|TRBJ2-2|NA
CASSDLRGNTGELFF
TGTGCCAGCAGTGATCTTCGGGGGAACACCGGGGAGCTGTTTTTT
>TRBV2|once|TRBJ1-5|NA
CASRGGAGRSNQPQHF
TGTGCCAGCAGGGGAGGGGCAGGGCGTAGCAATCAGCCCCAGCATTTT
>TRBV6-5|few|TRBJ1-1|NA
CASSSSSRGNTEAFF
TGTGCCAGCAGTTCCTCGAGCAGGGGAAACACTGAAGCTTTCTTT
>TRBV11-2|NA|TRBJ2-1|TRBD1
CASSHRQGGTFNEQFF
TGTGCCAGCAGCCACCGACAGGGGGGAACGTTCAATGAGCAGTTCTTC
>TRBV2|NA|TRBJ1-2|NA
CASSERERLYGYTF
TGTGCCAGCAGTGAGCGTGAACGCCTCTATGGCTACACCTTC
>TRBV10-3|once|TRBJ2-2|TRBD2
CAIGRLAGDTGELFF
TGTGCCATCGGAAGACTAGCGGGGGACACCGGGGAGCTGTTTTTT
>TRBV19|NA|TRBJ1-5|NA
CASSIVADSNQPQHF
TGTGCCAGTAGTATTGTGGCAGATAGCAATCAGCCCCAGCATTTT
>TRBV2|NA|TRBJ1-2|NA
CASTTGFGYTF
TGTGCCAGCACTACAGGGTTTGGCTACACCTTC
>TRBV25-1|NA|TRBJ1-5|NA
CASSGWSNQPQHF
TGTGCCAGCAGCGGGTGGAGCAATCAGCCCCAGCATTTT
>TRBV28|NA|TRBJ1-2|TRBD1
CASSSDRVYYTF
TGTGCCAGCAGTTCCGACAGGGTGTACTACACCTTC
>TRBV5-6|NA|TRBJ1-1|TRBD1
CASSRGGPTEAFF
TGTGCCAGCAGCCGAGGGGGCCCCACTGAAGCTTTCTTT
>TRBV28|few|TRBJ2-1|NA
CASSFNPRGQFF
TGTGCCAGCAGTTTTAATCCGCGGGGGCAGTTCTTC
>TRBV5-4|NA|TRBJ2-5|NA
CASSSLREQETQYF
TGTGCCAGCAGCTCCCTCAGGGAACAAGAGACCCAGTACTTC
>TRBV15|NA|TRBJ1-2|NA
CATSERNQGSEGYTF
TGTGCCACCAGCGAAAGGAATCAAGGTTCGGAGGGCTACACCTTC
>TRBV6-5|NA|TRBJ1-2|NA
CASSKGLIYGYTF
TGTGCCAGCAGTAAGGGGTTAATCTATGGCTACACCTTC
>TRBV30|NA|TRBJ2-1|TRBD1
CASLDRGDNEQFF
TGTGCCTCCCTGGACAGGGGGGACAATGAGCAGTTCTTC
>TRBV28|NA|TRBJ2-1|NA
CASSVAVNYNEQFF
TGTGCCAGCAGTGTAGCGGTTAACTACAATGAGCAGTTCTTC
>TRBV28|NA|TRBJ1-2|NA
CASSLPGGAVEYGYTF
TGTGCCAGCAGCCTCCCCGGCGGGGCGGTTGAGTATGGCTACACCTTC
>TRBV25-1|NA|TRBJ2-1|TRBD1
CASSEYGTAQYNEQFF
TGTGCCAGCAGTGAATACGGGACAGCCCAATACAATGAGCAGTTCTTC
>TRBV6-5|NA|TRBJ1-2|TRBD1
CASSYERDREYGYTF
TGTGCCAGCAGTTACGAGCGGGACAGGGAATATGGCTACACCTTC